This T cell receptor (beta chain) is drawn from a study of T cell responses to AZD1222 COVID-19 vaccine. Germline values: CDR1 MNHNY, CDR2 SVGAGI (reference sequence). V lost 1 base and J 1 base, leaving 11 bases between the germline ends. This CDR3 has 16 amino acids. Note on this clone: Its antigen is not known.

TCRdb's table, derived via immunoSEQ multiplex PCR, lists solely in-frame clones and lacks some. This repertoire shows 200,000 or so clones, almost 95% found once; its top ten account for about 9.3%. Study conclusions and caveats: Nearly half of spike-specific TCRs reportedly target unmutated variant regions.

Here the sequenced sample was peripheral blood, taken on day 0 of AZD1222 vaccination. This TCR was sampled from an adult in good health. The rearrangement links TRBV6-6 to TRBJ1-5; no reliable D call. The CDR3 loop reads CASSYFSPASNQPQHF. CDR3 nucleotide sequence: TGTGCCAGCAGTTACTTCTCTCCGGCGAGCAATCAGCCCCAGCATTTT.